This T cell receptor (beta chain) stems from a study of tumor-infiltrating lymphocytes in primary liver carcinoma. The tissue used was unsorted bulk material of roughly 17-31 mg. RNA and DNA were co-extracted from it with the AllPrep DNA/RNA mini kit. General study results and limits: Tumor-adjacent and tumor-blood pairs showed less overlap than tumor region pairs. Detection in all five tumor regions applied to only about 7-25% of top clones.

cDNA specific to TCR beta was made from about 550 ng of total RNA, with a constant-region primer employed for priming. Libraries covering TCR beta were generated through three nested multiplex PCR rounds (using a slightly modified ARM-PCR). Researchers ran the first two PCR rounds for approximately 9 cycles each with TRBV1-TRBV30 forward primers and a C-beta reverse primer. TCRdb processed the multiplex PCR reads anew with MiXCR; each CDR3 protein has one entry. The data contain roughly 80,000 distinct CDR3 sequences, roughly two thirds of them singletons. To note about this clonotype: The antigen is unknown. Possible read error: a much larger clone is one base away.

Germline V lookup: CDR1 SEHNR, CDR2 FQNEAQ (reference sequence). Deletions cut 7 bases from V and 5 bases from J, with 8 bases between. This CDR3 is 11 amino acids long. Specimen: liver tumor tissue from sampling region 4. Described subset: tumor region T4, right-lateral pole. The sequence came from a woman between 55 and 75 years old with primary liver carcinoma and hepatitis B virus infection. This chain links TRBV7-9 with TRBJ2-5; possibly TRBD1 for D (5 bases). The CDR3 spells CASNSGETQYF. CDR3 coding DNA: TGTGCCAGCAACTCAGGGGAGACCCAGTACTTC.